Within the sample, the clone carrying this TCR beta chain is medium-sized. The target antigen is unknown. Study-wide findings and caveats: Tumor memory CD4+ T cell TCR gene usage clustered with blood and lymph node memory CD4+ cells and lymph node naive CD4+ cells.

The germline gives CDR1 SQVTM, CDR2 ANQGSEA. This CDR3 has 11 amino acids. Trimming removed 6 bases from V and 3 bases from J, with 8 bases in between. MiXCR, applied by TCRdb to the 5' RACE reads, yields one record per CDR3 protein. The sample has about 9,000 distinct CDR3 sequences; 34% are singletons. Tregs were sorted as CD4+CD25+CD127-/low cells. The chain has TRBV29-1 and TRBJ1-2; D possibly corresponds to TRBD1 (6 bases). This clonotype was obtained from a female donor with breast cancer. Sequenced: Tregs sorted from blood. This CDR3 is CSVGQHYGYTF. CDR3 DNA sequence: TGCAGCGTAGGACAGCACTATGGCTACACCTTC. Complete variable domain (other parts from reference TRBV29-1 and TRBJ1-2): SAVISQKPSRDICQRGTSLTIQCQVDSQVTMMFWYRQQPGQSLTLIATANQGSEATYESGFVIDKFPISRPNLTFSTLTVSNMSPEDSSIYLCSVGQHYGYTFGSGTRLTVV.